This T cell receptor (beta chain) was recovered during a study of T-cell reconstitution after alpha-beta-depleted transplantation in children. The junction had 5 bases not matched to a gene; V was cut back by 5 bases and J by 3 bases. The CDR3 is 13 amino acids. Germline values: CDR1 DFQATT, CDR2 SNEGSKA (reference sequence). Preparation of the TCRbeta library used unique molecular identifiers. TCRdb independently ran MiXCR on the PCR reads; one entry per CDR3 protein. Among around 530,000 distinct CDR3 sequences listed, about 33% were seen once. The TCR originated in a human donor who donated a stem cell graft to a child with aplastic anemia. J is TRBJ2-7 and V is TRBV20-1, with 9 bases lining up with TRBD1. This specimen consisted of PBMCs from the stem cell graft donor, obtained from the stem cell graft. CDR3 sequence: CSAAQGASYEQYF. Here the CDR3 DNA reads TGCAGTGCTGCACAGGGGGCAAGCTACGAGCAGTACTTC.